This T cell receptor (beta chain) is drawn from a study of Ad26.COV2.S vaccination and SARS-CoV-2 variants. TCRdb's table, derived via immunoSEQ multiplex PCR, lists solely in-frame clones and lacks some. This sample yields about 480,000 clones, of which 87% are seen a single time; 10% to 15% belongs to the top ten. Treatment specified: around 19 received Ad26.COV2.S at low or high dose, single or two shots; several received placebo; per-sample allocation not given. Day 63 after the first injection of vaccine or placebo was the sampling time. From germline, CDR1 is SGHDT and CDR2 YYEEEE. The CDR3 covers 13 residues. Germline trimming cut 4 bases from V and 5 bases from J; bases unmatched to any gene: 4. On this clone itself: The sample holds other DNA sequences that translate to the same CDR3.

The genes are TRBV5-6 and TRBJ2-5; 8 nucleotides agree with TRBD1. The clonotype originates from a person aged 18-65 years who received the Ad26.COV2.S COVID-19 vaccine or a placebo. The sample in question was peripheral blood, obtained in a trial of Ad26.COV2.S vaccine versus placebo. CDR3 in amino acids: CASSLDRAETQYF. In nucleotides, the CDR3 is TGTGCCAGCAGCCTGGACAGGGCGGAGACCCAGTACTTC.